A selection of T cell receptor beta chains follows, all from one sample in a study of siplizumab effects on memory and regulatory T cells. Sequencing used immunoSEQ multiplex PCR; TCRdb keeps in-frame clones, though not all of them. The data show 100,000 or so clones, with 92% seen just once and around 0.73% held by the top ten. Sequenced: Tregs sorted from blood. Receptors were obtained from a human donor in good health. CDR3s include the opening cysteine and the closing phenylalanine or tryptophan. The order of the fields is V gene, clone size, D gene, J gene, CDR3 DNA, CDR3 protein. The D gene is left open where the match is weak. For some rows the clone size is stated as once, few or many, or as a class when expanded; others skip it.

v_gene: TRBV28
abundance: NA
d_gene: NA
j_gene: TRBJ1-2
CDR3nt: TGTGCCAGCAGAACGACCATTAACTATGGCTACACCTTC
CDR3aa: CASRTTINYGYTF

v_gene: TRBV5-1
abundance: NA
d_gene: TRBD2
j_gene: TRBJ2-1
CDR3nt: TGCGCCAGCAGCTACCAACTCGGGACTAGCGGGGGTGAGCAGTTCTTC
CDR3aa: CASSYQLGTSGGEQFF

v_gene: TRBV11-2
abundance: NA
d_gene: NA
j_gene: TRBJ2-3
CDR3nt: TGTGCCAGCAGCTTAGTAAGCACAGATACGCAGTATTTT
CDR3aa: CASSLVSTDTQYF

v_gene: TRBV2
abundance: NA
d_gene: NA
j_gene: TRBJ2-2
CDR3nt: TGTGCCAGCAGTGGCTCGGGGTGGAGGGAGCTGTTTTTT
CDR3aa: CASSGSGWRELFF

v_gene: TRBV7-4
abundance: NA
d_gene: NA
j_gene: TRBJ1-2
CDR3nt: TGTGCCAGCAGCTTAGTTCCGGAGCCGTTAGCTAACTATGGCTACACCTTC
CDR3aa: CASSLVPEPLANYGYTF

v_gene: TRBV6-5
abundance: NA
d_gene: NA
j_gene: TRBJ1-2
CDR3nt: TGTGCCAGCAGTTACTCGTCAGGGGACTATGGCTACACCTTC
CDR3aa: CASSYSSGDYGYTF

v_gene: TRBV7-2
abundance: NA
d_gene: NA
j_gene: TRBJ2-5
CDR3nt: TGTGCCAGCAGCTTAGCGACTAGTTCAGAGACCCAGTACTTC
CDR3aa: CASSLATSSETQYF

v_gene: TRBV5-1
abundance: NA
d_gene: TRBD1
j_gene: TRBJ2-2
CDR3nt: TGCGCCAGCCAGGGGGCGAGGACCGGGGAGCTGTTTTTT
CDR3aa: CASQGARTGELFF

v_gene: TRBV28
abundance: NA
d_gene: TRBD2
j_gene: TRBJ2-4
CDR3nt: TGTGCCAGCAGTTTGGAAGTGACTAGCGGAAACATTCAGTACTTC
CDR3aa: CASSLEVTSGNIQYF

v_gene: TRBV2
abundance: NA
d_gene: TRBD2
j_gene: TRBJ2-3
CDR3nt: TGTGCCAGCAGTGAACTGGCTACTAGCGGGAGAGGGACGCAGTATTTT
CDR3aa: CASSELATSGRGTQYF

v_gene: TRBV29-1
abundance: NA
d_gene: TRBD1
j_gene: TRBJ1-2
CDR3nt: TGCAGCGTTGTACGGGACAGGTCTAACTATGGCTACACCTTC
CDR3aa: CSVVRDRSNYGYTF

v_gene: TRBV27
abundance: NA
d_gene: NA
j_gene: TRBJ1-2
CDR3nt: TGTGCCAGCCACGAAAGGGGGGGCGCGGTCTATGGCTACACCTTC
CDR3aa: CASHERGGAVYGYTF

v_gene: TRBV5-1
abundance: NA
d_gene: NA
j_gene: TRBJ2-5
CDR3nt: TGCGCCAGCAGCTTGACCTCTATGGTGGAGACCCAGTACTTC
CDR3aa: CASSLTSMVETQYF

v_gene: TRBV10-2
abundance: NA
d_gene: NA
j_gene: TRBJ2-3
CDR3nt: TGCGCCAGCAGTGAGAGTCTGGCGGGGGCGCCCACAGATACGCAGTATTTT
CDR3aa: CASSESLAGAPTDTQYF

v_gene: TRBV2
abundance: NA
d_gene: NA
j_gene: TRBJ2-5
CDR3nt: TGTGCCAGCAGTACTAAGGGGGGGACCCAGTACTTC
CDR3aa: CASSTKGGTQYF

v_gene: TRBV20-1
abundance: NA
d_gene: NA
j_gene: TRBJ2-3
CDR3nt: TGCAGTGCTAAGACTTCAGATACGCAGTATTTT
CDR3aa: CSAKTSDTQYF

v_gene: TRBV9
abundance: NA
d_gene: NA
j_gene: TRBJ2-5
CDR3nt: TGTGCCAGCAGCCTCTCGACTGGGCTACAAGAGACCCAGTACTTC
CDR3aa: CASSLSTGLQETQYF

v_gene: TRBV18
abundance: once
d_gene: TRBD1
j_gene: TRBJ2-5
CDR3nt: TGTGCCAGCCAAGGGACAGGGGGCGGCCAAGAGACCCAGTACTTC
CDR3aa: CASQGTGGGQETQYF

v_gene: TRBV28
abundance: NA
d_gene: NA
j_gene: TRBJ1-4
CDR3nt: TGTGCCAGCATCCGGGGAGGGGAAGAAAAACTGTTTTTT
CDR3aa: CASIRGGEEKLFF

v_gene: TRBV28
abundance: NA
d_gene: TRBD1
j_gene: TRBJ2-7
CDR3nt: TGTGCCAGCACCTGGACAGGGGCCACCTACGAGCAGTACTTC
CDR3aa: CASTWTGATYEQYF

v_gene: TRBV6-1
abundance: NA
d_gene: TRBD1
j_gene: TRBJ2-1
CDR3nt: TGTGCCAGCAGGCCGGGACAGGGTTACAATGAGCAGTTCTTC
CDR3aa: CASRPGQGYNEQFF

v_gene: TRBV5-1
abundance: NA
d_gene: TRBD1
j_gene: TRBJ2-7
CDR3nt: TGCGCCAGCAGCTTAGAACCTTCGGGACAGCTATACGAGCAGTACTTC
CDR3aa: CASSLEPSGQLYEQYF

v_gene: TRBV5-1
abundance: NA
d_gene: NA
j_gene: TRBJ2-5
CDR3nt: TGCGCCAGCAGCTTGGGTCCCACAGGGGAGACCCAGTACTTC
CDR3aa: CASSLGPTGETQYF

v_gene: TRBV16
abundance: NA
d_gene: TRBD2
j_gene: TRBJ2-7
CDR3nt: TGTCCCAGCAGCCTCACTAGCGGGACCTTCTCCGAGCAGTACTTC
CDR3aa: CPSSLTSGTFSEQYF

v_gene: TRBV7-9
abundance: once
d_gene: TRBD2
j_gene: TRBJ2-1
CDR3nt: TGTGCCAGCAGCCTTAGCGGGTCCAGCGGGAATGAGCAGTTCTTC
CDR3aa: CASSLSGSSGNEQFF

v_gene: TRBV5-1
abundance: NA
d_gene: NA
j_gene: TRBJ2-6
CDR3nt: TGCGCCAGCAGCTTAGTATCCTCTCTCGCTGGGGCCAACGTCCTGACTTTC
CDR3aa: CASSLVSSLAGANVLTF

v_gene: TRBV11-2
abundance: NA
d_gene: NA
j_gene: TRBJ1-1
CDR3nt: TGTGCCAGCAGCTTATACTGGACCTGGCGGCCCACTGAAGCTTTCTTT
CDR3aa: CASSLYWTWRPTEAFF

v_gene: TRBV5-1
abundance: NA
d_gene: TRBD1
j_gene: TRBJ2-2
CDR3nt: TGCGCCAGCAGCTTGGCGGGGACAGCCGGTCGGCTGTTTTTT
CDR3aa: CASSLAGTAGRLFF

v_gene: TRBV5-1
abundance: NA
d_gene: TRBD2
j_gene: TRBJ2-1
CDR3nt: TGCGCCAGCAGCTTGGATGTTGGGCTAGCGGGTTTCAATGAGCAGTTCTTC
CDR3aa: CASSLDVGLAGFNEQFF

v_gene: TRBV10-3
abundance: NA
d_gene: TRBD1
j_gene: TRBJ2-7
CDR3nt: TGTGCCATCGGGGACAGCCCCTATTCCTACGAGCAGTACTTC
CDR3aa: CAIGDSPYSYEQYF

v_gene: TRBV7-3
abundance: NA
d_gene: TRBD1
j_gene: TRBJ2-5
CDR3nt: TGTGCCAGCAGCCAGGGGGTGGAGACCCAGTACTTC
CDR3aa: CASSQGVETQYF

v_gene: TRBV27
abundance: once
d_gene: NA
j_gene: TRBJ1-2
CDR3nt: TGTGCCAGCAGCCCCGACAGACCTAACTATGGCTACACCTTC
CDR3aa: CASSPDRPNYGYTF

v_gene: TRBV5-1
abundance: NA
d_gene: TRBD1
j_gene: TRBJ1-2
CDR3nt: TGCGCCAGCAGCTTGGGGGACAGAGGCTATGGCTACACCTTC
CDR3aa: CASSLGDRGYGYTF

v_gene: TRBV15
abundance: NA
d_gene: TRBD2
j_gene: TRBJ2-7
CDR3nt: TGTGCCACCAGCAGAGAAGCGGGGCCCTACGAGCAGTACTTC
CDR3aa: CATSREAGPYEQYF

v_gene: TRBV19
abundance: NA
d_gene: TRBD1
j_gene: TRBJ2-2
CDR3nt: TGTGCCAGTCGACAGGGGGCGAACACCGGGGAGCTGTTTTTT
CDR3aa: CASRQGANTGELFF

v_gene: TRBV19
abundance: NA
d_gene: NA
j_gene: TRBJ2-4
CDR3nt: TGTGCCAGTAGTATAGATGGAGGGGGAGAAAACATTCAGTACTTC
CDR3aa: CASSIDGGGENIQYF

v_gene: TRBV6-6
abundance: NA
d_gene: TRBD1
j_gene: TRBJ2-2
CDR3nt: TGTGCCAGCAGAGATTCCAGGGGGAATGGCGGGGAGCTGTTTTTT
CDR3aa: CASRDSRGNGGELFF

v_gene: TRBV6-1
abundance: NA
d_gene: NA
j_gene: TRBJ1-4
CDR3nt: TGTGCCAGCCGAGAGGCGGCCGAACTACGCGGAAAATTT
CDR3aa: CASREAAELRGKF

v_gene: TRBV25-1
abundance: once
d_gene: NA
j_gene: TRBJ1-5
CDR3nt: TGTGCCAGCAGTGAAGGGGGTTTAATCCAGCCCCAGCATTTT
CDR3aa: CASSEGGLIQPQHF

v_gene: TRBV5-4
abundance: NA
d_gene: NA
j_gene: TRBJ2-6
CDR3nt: TGTGCCAGCAGCTTGGCTACATCCGTCCTGACTTTC
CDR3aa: CASSLATSVLTF

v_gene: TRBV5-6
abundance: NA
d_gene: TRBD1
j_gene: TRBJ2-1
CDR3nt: TGTGCCAGCAGCGCCGGGACAGGGGGCTGGGATGAGCAGTTCTTC
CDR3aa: CASSAGTGGWDEQFF

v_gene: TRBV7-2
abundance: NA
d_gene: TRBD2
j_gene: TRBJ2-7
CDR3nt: TGTGCCAGCAGCCCTCAACTAGCGGGAGGGTCCTACGAGCAGTACTTC
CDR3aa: CASSPQLAGGSYEQYF

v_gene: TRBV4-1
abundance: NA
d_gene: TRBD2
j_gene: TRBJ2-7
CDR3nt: TGCGCCAGCAGCCAAGATCTTGCGGGAGTAATCTACGAGCAGTACTTC
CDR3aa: CASSQDLAGVIYEQYF

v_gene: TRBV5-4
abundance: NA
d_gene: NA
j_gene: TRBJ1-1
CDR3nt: TGTGCCAGCAGCTACAGGACAGTGAACACTGAAGCTTTCTTT
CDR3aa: CASSYRTVNTEAFF

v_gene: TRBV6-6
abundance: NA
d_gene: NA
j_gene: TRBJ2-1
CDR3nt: TGTGCCTGTACCCGGGACGGGTTCGCCTACAATGAGCAGTTCTTC
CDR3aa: CACTRDGFAYNEQFF

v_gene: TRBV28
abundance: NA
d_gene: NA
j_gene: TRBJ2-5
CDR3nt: TGTGCCAGCAGTTTAGCAGAGACCCAGTACTTC
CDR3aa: CASSLAETQYF

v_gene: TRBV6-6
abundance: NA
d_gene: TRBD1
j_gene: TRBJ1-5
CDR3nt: TGTGCCAGCAGGTCGACAGGGAACAATCAGCCCCAGCATTTT
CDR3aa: CASRSTGNNQPQHF

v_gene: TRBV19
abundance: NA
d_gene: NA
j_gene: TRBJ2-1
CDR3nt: TGTGCCAGTAGTGTACGGACAGCCTACGGGGATGAGCAGTTCTTC
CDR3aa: CASSVRTAYGDEQFF

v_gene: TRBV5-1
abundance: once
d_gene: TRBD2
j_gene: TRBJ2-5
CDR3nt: TGCGCCAGCAGCGGTGGTCGACTAGCGGGGGCAAAAGAGACCCAGTACTTC
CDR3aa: CASSGGRLAGAKETQYF

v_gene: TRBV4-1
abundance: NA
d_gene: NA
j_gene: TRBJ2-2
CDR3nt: TGCGCCAGCAGCCCAAGCCGGGGAGGGGGCAACACCGGGGAGCTGTTTTTT
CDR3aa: CASSPSRGGGNTGELFF

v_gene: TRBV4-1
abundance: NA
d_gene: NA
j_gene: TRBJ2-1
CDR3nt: TGCGCCAGCAGCCAAGAAGGATATAATTCCCCCAATGAGCAGTTCTTC
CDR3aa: CASSQEGYNSPNEQFF

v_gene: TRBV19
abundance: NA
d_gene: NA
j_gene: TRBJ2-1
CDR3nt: TGTGCCAGTAGTATTGAAAGGAGCTCCTACAATGAGCAGTTCTTC
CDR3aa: CASSIERSSYNEQFF

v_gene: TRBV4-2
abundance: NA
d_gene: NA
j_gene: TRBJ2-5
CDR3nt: TGTGCCAGCAGCCAAGTAGGGCTAGCAGTCATCGGGGAGACCCAGTACTTC
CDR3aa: CASSQVGLAVIGETQYF

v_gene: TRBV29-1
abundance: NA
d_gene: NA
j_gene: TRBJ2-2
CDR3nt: TGCAGCGGGAGGACTACGAACACCGGGGAGCTGTTTTTT
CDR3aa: CSGRTTNTGELFF